Below are 28 T cell receptor beta chains sequenced from a single sample in a study of OX40 agonist ivuxolimab in advanced cancers. Sequenced by immunoSEQ multiplex PCR; TCRdb stores in-frame clones only, minus some. The sample contains tens of thousands of clones, roughly 87% of which appear only once. Sample: CD4+ or CD8+ T cells sorted from blood, taken in a trial of the OX40 agonist ivuxolimab. Every receptor here comes from an adult with an advanced solid tumor such as melanoma, head and neck, liver or kidney cancer.

The table lists this clone with a few counts. This rearrangement joins TRBV5-1 to TRBJ2-7, with D unclear. V lost 0 bases and J 5 bases, leaving 9 bases between the germline ends. This CDR3 spans 13 amino acids. The germline gives CDR1 SGHRS, CDR2 YFSETQ. CDR3 DNA sequence: TGCGCCAGCAGCTTGGTAGCTGGGGACGAGCAGTACTTC. It yields the protein CASSLVAGDEQYF.

The rearrangement joins TRBV11-2 to TRBJ1-6, with 8 bases lining up with TRBD1. Germline CDR1 and CDR2: SGHAT and FQNNGV. The CDR3 runs 15 residues. J lost 7 bases, V lost 1 base, and 3 bases had no gene match. The CDR3 DNA reads as TGTGCCAGCAGCTTAGGAGACAGGGGCAATTCACCCCTCCACTTT. Translating gives CASSLGDRGNSPLHF.

V usage is TRBV5-6 and J usage is TRBJ2-7; D unclear. Trimming took 4 bases from V and 2 from J, leaving 13 bases between them. Germline V gives CDR1 SGHDT, CDR2 YYEEEE. The CDR3 is 14 residues long. The CDR3 DNA follows: TGTGCCAGCAGCCCAGTTGGCCAAACCTACGAGCAGTACTTC. Translated, it gives CASSPVGQTYEQYF.

The gene calls are TRBV27 and TRBJ1-2; TRBD1 is a possible D gene (6 bases). V was shortened by 7 bases and J by 8 bases, with 14 bases between the two germline ends. The CDR3 has 12 residues. The germline V gene encodes CDR1 MNHEY and CDR2 SMNVEV (reference sequence). CDR3 coding DNA: TGTGCCAGCAAGATGGACGGGGGCGGCTACACCTTC. Translating gives CASKMDGGGYTF.

The V gene is TRBV7-9, the J gene TRBJ2-1; D perhaps matches TRBD2 (7 bases). The CDR3 is made up of 14 amino acids. Germline values: CDR1 SEHNR, CDR2 FQNEAQ (reference sequence). Trimming took off 0 bases at V and 8 bases at J, with 11 bases between the two ends. The CDR3 coding sequence is TGTGCCAGCAGCTTAGCGGGGGGGCCCGATGAGCAGTTCTTC. This gives the protein CASSLAGGPDEQFF.

This clone occurred a few times. The rearrangement joins TRBV6-5 to TRBJ2-7; 7 bases are a match to TRBD1. Per germline, CDR1 MNHEY and CDR2 SVGAGI. V was clipped by 6 bases and J by 2 bases; unmatched bases: 4. This CDR3 is 13 amino acids long. CDR3 nucleotide sequence: TGTGCCAGCAGAAAGGGACAGCCCTACGAGCAGTACGTC. Its translation is CASRKGQPYEQYV.

The chain employs TRBV16 and TRBJ1-1; D ambiguous. Trimming stripped 1 base from V and 6 bases from J, with 9 bases between. The length of the CDR3 is 13 residues. Per germline, CDR1 KGHSY and CDR2 FQNENV. Here the CDR3 DNA reads TGTGCCAGCAGCCAATGGGGTACTTCTGAAGCTTTCTTT. Its protein product is CASSQWGTSEAFF. Based on the CDR3 plus reference TRBV16 and TRBJ1-1, the full variable domain is GEEVAQTPKHLVRGEGQKAKLYCAPIKGHSYVFWYQQVLKNEFKFLISFQNENVFDETGMPKERFSAKCLPNSPCSLEIQATKLEDSAVYFCASSQWGTSEAFFGQGTRLTVV.

The chain has TRBV5-4 and TRBJ2-5; D not certain. Germline loops: CDR1 SGHNT, CDR2 YYREEE (reference sequence). Trimming took off 2 bases at V and 4 bases at J, with 9 bases between the two ends. The CDR3 has 13 residues. This CDR3 reads CASSFSTVETQYF. The CDR3 DNA is TGTGCCAGCAGCTTTTCAACAGTAGAGACCCAGTACTTC. Combining the CDR3 with reference TRBV5-4 and TRBJ2-5 gives the whole variable domain ETGVTQSPTHLIKTRGQQVTLRCSSQSGHNTVSWYQQALGQGPQFIFQYYREEENGRGNFPPRFSGLQFPNYSSELNVNALELDDSALYLCASSFSTVETQYFGPGTRLLVL.

The chain employs TRBV2 and TRBJ2-7, with 7 bases matching TRBD1. The germline V gene encodes CDR1 SNHLY and CDR2 FYNNEI. The CDR3 has 16 residues. The trim removed 7 bases at V and 3 bases at J, leaving 15 bases unmatched. CDR3 amino acids: CASKPRWDSSHYEQYF. The CDR3 coding sequence is TGTGCCAGCAAGCCCCGGTGGGACAGCTCGCACTACGAGCAGTACTTC.

This clone was recorded only once. The chain is built from TRBV27 and TRBJ1-1, with D unclear. Germline loops: CDR1 MNHEY, CDR2 SMNVEV (reference sequence). CDR3 length equals 13 residues. The V and J ends lost 4 bases and 2 bases respectively, with 8 bases between them. In nucleotides, the CDR3 is TGTGCCAGCAGTTCCTGGATTAACACTGAAGCTTTCTTT. Residues: CASSSWINTEAFF.

The rearrangement uses TRBV5-5 and TRBJ2-7; D not resolved. Germline V lookup: CDR1 SGHKS, CDR2 YYEKEE (reference sequence). The CDR3 is 17 residues long. V gave up 4 bases and J gave up 0 bases, with 20 bases separating them. CDR3 residues: CASSPNSRTTSSYEQYF. The CDR3 DNA follows: TGTGCCAGCAGCCCAAACAGCCGAACCACAAGCTCCTACGAGCAGTACTTC.

The J gene is TRBJ2-7, the V gene TRBV6-1, with D perhaps matching TRBD1 or TRBD2 (6 bases each). Per the germline V gene, CDR1 is MNHNS and CDR2 is SASEGT. The V and J ends lost 3 bases and 1 base respectively, with 16 bases between them. The CDR3 is 16 residues long. The CDR3 DNA sequence: TGTGCCAGCAGTGAGGAGGGGGGAGGACGGTCCTACGAGCAGTACGTC. Encoded protein: CASSEEGGGRSYEQYV.

This clone appeared once. V is TRBV2 and J is TRBJ1-1; D is ambiguous. CDR3 size: 16 residues. V was pared by 7 bases and J by 1 base, with 19 bases between. Germline V CDR1 and CDR2: SNHLY, FYNNEI. The CDR3 here is CASMVRVLLGNTEAFF. The CDR3 region has the DNA TGTGCCAGCATGGTCCGGGTTCTACTAGGGAACACTGAAGCTTTCTTT.

The chain employs TRBV19 and TRBJ1-5; no clear D gene. Germline CDR1 and CDR2: LNHDA and SQIVND (reference sequence). Deletions cut 1 base from V and 2 bases from J, with 9 bases between. The CDR3 covers 15 residues. CDR3 coding DNA: TGTGCCAGTAGTATAGGGGGTAGGGGCAATCAGCCCCAGCATTTT. Amino acid sequence: CASSIGGRGNQPQHF.

This chain joins TRBV4-1 and TRBJ2-3; TRBD2 matches 9 bases. This CDR3 has 16 residues. V shed 1 base and J 6 bases; nucleotides not matched to a gene: 8. The germline gives CDR1 MGHRA, CDR2 YSYEKL. The CDR3 bases are TGCGCCAGCAGCCAAGTCACAGCGGGGGGCAGGGATACGCAGTATTTT. It specifies CASSQVTAGGRDTQYF.

The chain uses TRBV28 and TRBJ1-2; D is perhaps TRBD1 (6 bases). Looked up from germline, CDR1 is MDHEN and CDR2 is SYDVKM. The CDR3 length is 12 residues. With 9 bases removed from V and 4 bases from J, the gap between germline ends came to 12 bases. CDR3 region: CASGGTTYGYTF. For the CDR3, the DNA is TGTGCCAGTGGTGGGACAACCTATGGCTACACCTTC.

The rearrangement joins TRBV7-9 to TRBJ2-3; TRBD1 or TRBD2 may be the D gene (7 bases each). V was pared by 0 bases and J by 4 bases, with 11 bases between. This CDR3 spans 15 amino acids. Germline V lookup: CDR1 SEHNR, CDR2 FQNEAQ (reference sequence). CDR3 amino acids: CASSLATGRADTQYF. The CDR3 DNA reads TGTGCCAGCAGCTTAGCGACAGGGAGGGCAGATACGCAGTATTTT.

This clone was counted between two and nine times. The chain joins TRBV18 to TRBJ2-1; 7 bases line up with TRBD1. The CDR3 covers 15 residues. Germline CDR1 and CDR2: KGHSH and LQKENI. V dropped 5 bases and J dropped 8; count of bases not matched to a gene: 12. CDR3 residues: CASSSLTGLMDEQFF. CDR3 DNA: TGTGCCAGCTCATCCTTGACAGGGTTGATGGATGAGCAGTTCTTC.

The CDR3 here is CASSGGPSGTEAFF. CDR3 in DNA: TGTGCCAGCAGTGGGGGGCCCTCGGGGACTGAAGCTTTCTTT. The chain joins TRBV6-1 to TRBJ1-1, with D tentatively TRBD1 (6 bases). Trimming took 4 bases from V and 5 from J, leaving 14 bases between them. Germline loops: CDR1 MNHNS, CDR2 SASEGT. The CDR3 contains 14 residues.

The V and J genes are TRBV6-5 and TRBJ1-1, with D perhaps TRBD1 (6 bases). Germline CDR1 reads MNHEY; CDR2 reads SVGAGI. Trimming left V 3 bases short and J 8 bases short, with 13 bases between. This CDR3 comprises 13 residues. CDR3 protein: CASSYNDRREAFF. In DNA form, the CDR3 reads TGTGCCAGCAGTTATAACGACAGGCGCGAAGCTTTCTTT.

The chain couples TRBV7-7 to TRBJ2-3; the D gene is possibly TRBD2 (5 bases). The CDR3 contains 15 residues. Deletions cut 5 bases from V and 2 bases from J, with 14 bases between. CDR1 SSHAT and CDR2 FNYEAQ come from the germline V gene (reference sequence). CDR3 in DNA: TGTGCCAGCAGCGTAGGACGGACTTCCACAGATACGCAGTATTTT. Its translation is CASSVGRTSTDTQYF.

The chain carries TRBV7-5 and TRBJ2-7; the tabulated D call, TRBD2, remains unverified against the DNA. TRBV7-5 is designated a pseudogene. The CDR3 totals 11 residues. The CDR3 region is CVRSSGWEQYV. For the CDR3, the DNA is TGTGTCAGAAGCTCGGGATGGGAGCAGTACGTC.

V gene TRBV18 combines with J gene TRBJ2-1; possibly TRBD1 for D (6 bases). This CDR3 contains 16 residues. Trimming shortened V by 1 base and J by 5 bases, and 15 bases separated the two germline ends. Germline V gives CDR1 KGHSH, CDR2 LQKENI. The CDR3 coding sequence is TGTGCCAGCTCACCACTTCAGGGGCCCATCAACAATGAGCAGTTCTTC. Its translation: CASSPLQGPINNEQFF.

The V gene is TRBV19, the J gene TRBJ1-2; a weak D match, TRBD1 (5 bases). The CDR3 runs 14 residues. Trimming pared 5 bases from V and 8 bases from J, leaving 18 bases between. Germline CDR1 and CDR2: LNHDA and SQIVND (reference sequence). CDR3 protein: CASSAGTQVRGYTF. In DNA, the CDR3 is TGTGCCAGTAGTGCCGGGACCCAGGTCCGGGGCTACACCTTC.

The chain recombines TRBV19 with TRBJ1-5; no firm D call. Trimming removed 6 bases from V and 6 bases from J, with 18 bases in between. The CDR3 contains 15 residues. CDR1 LNHDA and CDR2 SQIVND come from the germline V gene (reference sequence). Written as DNA, the CDR3 is TGTGCCAGTAGCTCCGACTGGGTGGTAGGTCAGCCCCAGCATTTT. Protein sequence: CASSSDWVVGQPQHF.

This chain links TRBV5-1 with TRBJ2-5, with D uncertain. Germline V gene lookup returns CDR1 SGHRS and CDR2 YFSETQ. The CDR3 is 13 residues long. The ends were cut back, 4 bases at V and 5 bases at J, with 12 bases in the middle. The CDR3 spells CASSTTWWETQYF. For the CDR3, the DNA is TGCGCCAGCAGCACGACTTGGTGGGAGACCCAGTACTTC. Together with reference TRBV5-1 and TRBJ2-5, the CDR3 gives the full variable domain: KAGVTQTPRYLIKTRGQQVTLSCSPISGHRSVSWYQQTPGQGLQFLFEYFSETQRNKGNFPGRFSGRQFSNSRSEMNVSTLELGDSALYLCASSTTWWETQYFGPGTRLLVL.

The chain couples TRBV5-1 to TRBJ1-4; 10 bases match TRBD1. The CDR3 is made up of 16 amino acids. Germline-derived CDR1 and CDR2 are SGHRS and YFSETQ. V gave up 4 bases and J gave up 2 bases; unmatched junction bases: 5. The CDR3 bases are TGCGCCAGCAGCATGGACAGGGGGATGACTAATGAAAAACTGTTTTTT. Amino acids: CASSMDRGMTNEKLFF.

The chain links TRBV9 to TRBJ2-3; 8 nucleotides match TRBD1. The CDR3 has 16 amino acids. Germline CDR1 reads SGDLS; CDR2 reads YYNGEE. V gave up 1 base and J gave up 3 bases; unmatched junction bases: 7. In nucleotides, the CDR3 is TGTGCCAGCAGCGTATCTCCGAACAGGGGGACAGATACGCAGTATTTT. Residues: CASSVSPNRGTDTQYF. Using reference TRBV9 and TRBJ2-3 for the parts outside the CDR3, the full variable domain is DSGVTQTPKHLITATGQRVTLRCSPRSGDLSVYWYQQSLDQGLQFLIQYYNGEERAKGNILERFSAQQFPDLHSELNLSSLELGDSALYFCASSVSPNRGTDTQYFGPGTRLTVL.